The 3 T cell receptor beta chains reported below all come from one sample, sequenced in a study of blood T cell repertoires in COVID-19. Sequencing used immunoSEQ multiplex PCR; TCRdb keeps in-frame clones, though not all of them. The repertoire consists of roughly 58,000 clones, with 76% occurring once and the leading ten covering more than 20%. Sequencing input: peripheral blood. Every receptor here comes from a man aged 45-65 years with active or convalescent COVID-19.

This chain joins TRBV7-8 and TRBJ2-1; TRBD2 matches at 15 bases. V trimming: 7 bases; J trimming: 9 bases; junction bases outside the gene matches: 7. The CDR3 runs to 15 residues. CDR1 SGHVS and CDR2 FQNEAQ come from the germline V gene. The CDR3 region is CASKRTSGGAGEQFF. The CDR3 nucleotides read TGTGCCAGCAAGCGGACTAGCGGGGGGGCCGGTGAGCAGTTCTTC.

The J gene is TRBJ2-3, the V gene TRBV6-5; TRBD2 agrees at 7 bases. V lost 7 bases, J lost 4 bases, and 5 bases stayed unmatched. Germline-derived CDR1 and CDR2 are MNHEY and SVGAGI. CDR3 length: 13 amino acids. The CDR3 DNA sequence: TGTGCCAGCATGGTAGCGGGTGCAGATACGCAGTATTTT. Translating it yields CASMVAGADTQYF.

This chain uses TRBV20-1 with TRBJ2-5; D call uncertain. Germline values: CDR1 DFQATT, CDR2 SNEGSKA (reference sequence). The CDR3 has 11 residues. Trimming removed 3 bases at V and 3 bases at J, with 5 bases between. CDR3 DNA sequence: TGCAGTGCTAGCCAGGAAGAGACCCAGTACTTC. It specifies CSASQEETQYF.